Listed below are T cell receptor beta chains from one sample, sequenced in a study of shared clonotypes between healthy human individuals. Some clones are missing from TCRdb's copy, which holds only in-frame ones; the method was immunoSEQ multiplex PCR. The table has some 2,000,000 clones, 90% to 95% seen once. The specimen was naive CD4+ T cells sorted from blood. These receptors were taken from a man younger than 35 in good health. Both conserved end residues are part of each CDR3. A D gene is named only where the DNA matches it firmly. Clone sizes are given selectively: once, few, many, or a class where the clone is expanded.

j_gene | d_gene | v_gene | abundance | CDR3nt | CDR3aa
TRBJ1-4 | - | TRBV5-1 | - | TGCGCCAGCAGCTTGGCCCTGGGCAGGGGTGCTGAAAAACTGTTTTTT | CASSLALGRGAEKLFF
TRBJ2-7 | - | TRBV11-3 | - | TGTGCCAGCAGCCCGGGACATCGGGACGAGCAGTACTTC | CASSPGHRDEQYF
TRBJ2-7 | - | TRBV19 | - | TGTGCCAGTAGTATGGGCCAAAGCTCCTACGAGCAGTACTTC | CASSMGQSSYEQYF
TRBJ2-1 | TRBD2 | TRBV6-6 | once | TGTGCCAGCAGTGCGCGGGAGGGCTCCTACAATGAGCAGTTCTTC | CASSAREGSYNEQFF
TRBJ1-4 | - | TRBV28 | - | TGTGCCAGCAGTTTGTTGGGAGCAACTAATGAAAAACTGTTTTTT | CASSLLGATNEKLFF
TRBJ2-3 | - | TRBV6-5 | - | TGTGCCAGCAGTTATATAGCATTCTCCACAGATACGCAGTATTTT | CASSYIAFSTDTQYF
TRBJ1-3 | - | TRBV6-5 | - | TGTGCCAGCAGTTACGGGTCCGGACGATCGGACACCATATATTTT | CASSYGSGRSDTIYF
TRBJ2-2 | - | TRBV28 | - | TGTGCCAGCAGGGGGGAAGGACAGGGGGAGCTGTTTTTT | CASRGEGQGELFF
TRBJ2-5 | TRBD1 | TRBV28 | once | TGTGCCAGCAGTCCCTACCCCCGACAGGGAAGTTCAGAGACCCAGTACTTC | CASSPYPRQGSSETQYF
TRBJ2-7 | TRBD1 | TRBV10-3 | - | TGTGCCATCAGGGGGGACAGGGCCTCCTACGAGCAGTACTTC | CAIRGDRASYEQYF
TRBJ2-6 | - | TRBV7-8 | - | TGTGCCAGCAGCTTACCCTGGGGCAGGGCTCCTTTCTCTGGGGCCAACGTCCTGACTTTC | CASSLPWGRAPFSGANVLTF
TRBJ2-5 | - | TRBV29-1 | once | TGCAGCGTTGTGAGGGGGGGCCCAGAGACCCAGTACTTC | CSVVRGGPETQYF
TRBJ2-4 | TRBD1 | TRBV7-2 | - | TGTGCCAGCTCCCGTAGTAGGGGGACAGGGAGGAACATTCAGTACTTC | CASSRSRGTGRNIQYF
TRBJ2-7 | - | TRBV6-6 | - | TGTGCCAGCAGTTTCCGTACAGGGACGGAGTCCTACGAGCAGTACTTC | CASSFRTGTESYEQYF
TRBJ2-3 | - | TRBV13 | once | TGTGCCAGCAGCTACGATACAGGTGCAGATACGCAGTATTTT | CASSYDTGADTQYF
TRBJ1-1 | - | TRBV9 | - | TGTGCCAGCAGCGCTCGGATGAACACTGAAGCTTTCTTT | CASSARMNTEAFF